This T cell receptor (beta chain) was profiled in a study of blood T cell repertoires in COVID-19. The wider study: The analysed material was cDNA or gDNA that came from T cells, B-cell-depleted T cells, or PBMCs.

Losses at the gene ends were 1 base for V and 4 bases for J; bases not matched to a gene: 8. The V gene's germline CDR1 is LNHDA and CDR2 SQIVND (reference sequence). This CDR3 comprises 16 residues. As handled by the study authors: Reference gene primers were amplified, and this amplification served to estimate nucleated cell counts. Produced via immunoSEQ multiplex PCR; TCRdb's table is partial and in-frame only. V and J calls and clone size are copied from that table; D and trimming were computed from the DNA. This table has 80,000 or so clones, roughly four fifths appearing once. The chain carries TRBV19 and TRBJ1-1; 8 bases are shared with TRBD1. The sample consisted of peripheral blood. The sequence came from an elderly man with acute or convalescent COVID-19. CDR3 nucleotides: TGTGCCAGTAGTATAGGGACAGGGCAGAGCGGCACTGAAGCTTTCTTT. As protein: CASSIGTGQSGTEAFF. Combining the CDR3 with reference TRBV19 and TRBJ1-1 gives the whole variable domain DGGITQSPKYLFRKEGQNVTLSCEQNLNHDAMYWYRQDPGQGLRLIYYSQIVNDFQKGDIAEGYSVSREKKESFPLTVTSAQKNPTAFYLCASSIGTGQSGTEAFFGQGTRLTVV.